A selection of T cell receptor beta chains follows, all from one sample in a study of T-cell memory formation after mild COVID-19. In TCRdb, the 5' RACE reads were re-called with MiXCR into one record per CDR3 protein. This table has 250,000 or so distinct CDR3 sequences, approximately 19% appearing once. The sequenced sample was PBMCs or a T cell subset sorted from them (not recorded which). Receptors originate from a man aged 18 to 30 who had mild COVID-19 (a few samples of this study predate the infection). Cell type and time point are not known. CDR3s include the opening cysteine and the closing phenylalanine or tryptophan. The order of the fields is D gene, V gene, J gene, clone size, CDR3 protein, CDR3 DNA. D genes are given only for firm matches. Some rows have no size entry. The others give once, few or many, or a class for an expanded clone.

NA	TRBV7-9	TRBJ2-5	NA	CASSLRLGGPGETQYF	TGTGCCAGCAGCTTAAGGCTCGGGGGGCCTGGGGAGACCCAGTACTTC
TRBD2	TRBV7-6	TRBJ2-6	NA	CASGGAGANVLTF	TGTGCCAGCGGGGGGGCTGGGGCCAACGTCCTGACTTTC
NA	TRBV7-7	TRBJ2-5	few	CASSTRWGPETQYF	TGTGCTAGCAGCACCAGGTGGGGCCCAGAGACCCAGTACTTC
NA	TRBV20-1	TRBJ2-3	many	CSQKWRGTDTQYF	TGCAGTCAAAAGTGGAGAGGGACAGATACGCAGTATTTT
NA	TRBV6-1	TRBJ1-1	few	CASSDRPKRVNTEAFF	TGTGCCAGCAGTGACAGGCCGAAAAGGGTGAACACTGAAGCTTTCTTT
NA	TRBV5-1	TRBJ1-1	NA	CASSPYANTEAFF	TGCGCCAGCAGCCCATACGCGAACACTGAAGCTTTCTTT
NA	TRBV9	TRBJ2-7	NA	CASSVGLVRSYEQYF	TGTGCCAGCAGCGTAGGACTAGTTAGATCCTACGAGCAGTACTTC
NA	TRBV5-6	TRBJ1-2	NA	CASSLYGANYGYTF	TGTGCCAGCAGCTTGTACGGGGCTAACTATGGCTACACCTTC
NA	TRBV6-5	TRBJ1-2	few	CASSYSRTDYGYTF	TGTGCCAGCAGTTACTCTAGGACAGACTATGGCTACACCTTC
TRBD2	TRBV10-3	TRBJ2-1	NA	CATSPGGGSYNEQFF	TGTGCCACAAGCCCGGGGGGGGGCTCCTACAATGAGCAGTTCTTC
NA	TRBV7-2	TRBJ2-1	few	CASSLDPGFANEQFF	TGTGCCAGCAGCTTAGATCCCGGGTTTGCGAATGAGCAGTTCTTC
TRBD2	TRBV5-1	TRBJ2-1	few	CASSSGLAGGPYNEQFF	TGCGCCAGCAGCTCCGGACTAGCGGGGGGACCTTACAATGAGCAGTTCTTC
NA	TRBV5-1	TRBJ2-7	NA	CASSATFYEQYF	TGCGCCAGCAGCGCCACATTCTACGAGCAGTACTTC
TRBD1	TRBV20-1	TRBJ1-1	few	CSAVQGARTEAFF	TGCAGTGCCGTACAGGGGGCGCGGACTGAAGCTTTCTTT
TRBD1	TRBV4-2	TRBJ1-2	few	CASSQGTGRGYTF	TGTGCCAGCAGCCAAGGGACAGGTCGAGGCTACACCTTC
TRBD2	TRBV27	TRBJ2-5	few	CASSATSGGMETQYF	TGTGCCAGCAGCGCAACTAGCGGGGGGATGGAGACCCAGTACTTC
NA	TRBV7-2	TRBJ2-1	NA	CASSLWAELYNEQFF	TGTGCCAGCAGCTTATGGGCTGAGCTTTACAATGAGCAGTTCTTC
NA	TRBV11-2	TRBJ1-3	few	CASSAQVSGNTIYF	TGTGCCAGCAGCGCACAGGTCTCTGGAAACACCATATATTTT
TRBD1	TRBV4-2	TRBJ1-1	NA	CASSEPGQGPEAFF	TGTGCCAGCAGCGAGCCGGGACAGGGCCCTGAAGCTTTCTTT
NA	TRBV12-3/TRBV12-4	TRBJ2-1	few	CASSFLNEQFF	TGTGCCAGCAGTTTTTTGAATGAGCAGTTCTTC
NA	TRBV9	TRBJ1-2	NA	CASSVVHPGDYGYTF	TGTGCCAGCAGCGTAGTACATCCGGGAGACTATGGCTACACCTTC
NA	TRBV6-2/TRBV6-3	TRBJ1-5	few	CASSQAAFNQPQHF	TGTGCCAGCAGTCAGGCGGCTTTCAATCAGCCCCAGCATTTT
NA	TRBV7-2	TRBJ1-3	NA	CASSLSRGPHFSGNTIYF	TGTGCCAGCAGCTTGAGTCGGGGGCCCCATTTCTCTGGAAACACCATATATTTT
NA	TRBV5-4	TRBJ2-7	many	CASSLGDIPYEQYF	TGTGCCAGCAGCTTGGGGGACATCCCCTACGAGCAGTACTTC
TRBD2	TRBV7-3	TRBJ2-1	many	CASSFSGDYNEQFF	TGTGCCAGCAGCTTTAGCGGGGACTACAATGAGCAGTTCTTC
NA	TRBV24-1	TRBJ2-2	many	CATSEKSTGELFF	TGTGCCACCAGTGAGAAGAGCACCGGGGAGCTGTTTTTT
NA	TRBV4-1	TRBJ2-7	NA	CASSQQTGYEQYF	TGCGCCAGCAGCCAACAGACAGGCTACGAGCAGTACTTC
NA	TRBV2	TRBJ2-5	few	CASSEQYTSETQYF	TGTGCCAGCAGTGAACAGTATACTAGCGAGACCCAGTACTTC
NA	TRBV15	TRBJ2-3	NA	CATSRVAASTDTQYF	TGTGCCACCAGCAGAGTGGCTGCTAGCACAGATACGCAGTATTTT
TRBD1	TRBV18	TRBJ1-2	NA	CASSPNGQGGGYTF	TGTGCCAGCTCACCTAATGGACAGGGTGGAGGCTACACCTTC
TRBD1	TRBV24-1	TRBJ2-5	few	CATSDETGYQETQYF	TGTGCCACCAGTGATGAGACAGGGTACCAAGAGACCCAGTACTTC
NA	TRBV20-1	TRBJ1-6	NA	CSAGESSYNSPLHF	TGCAGTGCAGGGGAAAGCTCCTATAATTCACCCCTCCACTTT
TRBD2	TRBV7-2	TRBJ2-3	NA	CASSTGSGGAADTQYF	TGTGCCAGCAGCACAGGTAGCGGGGGGGCTGCAGATACGCAGTATTTT
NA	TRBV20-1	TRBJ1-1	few	CSADSLRGRTRRAFF	TGCAGTGCCGATTCCCTTCGAGGACGGACCCGTAGAGCTTTCTTT
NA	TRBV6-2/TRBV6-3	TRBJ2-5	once	CASRREGGETQYF	TGTGCCAGCAGGAGGGAGGGGGGAGAGACCCAGTACTTC
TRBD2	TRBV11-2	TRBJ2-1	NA	CASSTPAGGREQFF	TGTGCCAGCAGCACCCCTGCGGGGGGTAGGGAGCAGTTCTTC
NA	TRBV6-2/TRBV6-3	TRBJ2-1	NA	CASSLRGQVHEQFF	TGTGCCAGCAGTTTACGGGGGCAAGTCCATGAGCAGTTCTTC
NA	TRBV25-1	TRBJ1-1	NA	CASRAHMNTEAFF	TGTGCCAGCAGGGCTCACATGAACACTGAAGCTTTCTTT
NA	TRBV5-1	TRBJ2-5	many	CASSSTTLVEETQYF	TGCGCCAGCAGCTCGACCACTCTAGTCGAAGAGACCCAGTACTTC
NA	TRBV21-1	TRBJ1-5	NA	CASSNSRDQPQHF	TGTGCCAGCAGCAATAGTAGAGATCAGCCCCAGCATTTT
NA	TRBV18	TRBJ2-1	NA	CASSPWGYNEQFF	TGTGCCAGCTCACCCTGGGGCTACAATGAGCAGTTCTTC
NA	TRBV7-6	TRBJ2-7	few	CASSARDLGYEQYF	TGTGCCAGCAGCGCCCGGGACTTAGGCTACGAGCAGTACTTC
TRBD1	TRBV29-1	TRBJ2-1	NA	CSVVSGQGYINEQFF	TGCAGCGTTGTATCGGGACAGGGGTACATCAATGAGCAGTTCTTC
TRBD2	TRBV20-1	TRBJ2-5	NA	CSAHAGGGETQYF	TGCAGTGCCCACGCTGGGGGAGGGGAGACCCAGTACTTC
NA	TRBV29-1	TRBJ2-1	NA	CSVEGGTQEQFF	TGCAGCGTTGAAGGTGGGACCCAGGAGCAGTTCTTC
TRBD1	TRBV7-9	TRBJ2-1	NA	CASSFTGGGDEQFF	TGTGCCAGCAGCTTTACAGGGGGAGGCGATGAGCAGTTCTTC
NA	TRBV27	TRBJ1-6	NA	CASGSSPLHF	TGTGCCAGCGGTTCATCACCCCTCCACTTT
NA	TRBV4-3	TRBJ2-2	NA	CASSQETGQNTGELFF	TGCGCCAGCAGCCAAGAGACAGGACAGAACACCGGGGAGCTGTTTTTT
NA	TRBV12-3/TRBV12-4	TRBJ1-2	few	CASSFGNYGYTF	TGTGCCAGCAGTTTTGGGAACTATGGCTACACCTTC
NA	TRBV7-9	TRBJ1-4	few	CASSQRGSGEKLFF	TGTGCCAGCAGCCAGAGGGGGTCTGGCGAAAAACTGTTTTTT
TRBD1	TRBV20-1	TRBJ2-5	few	CSAVSGTEKETQYF	TGCAGTGCTGTCTCCGGGACAGAAAAAGAGACCCAGTACTTC
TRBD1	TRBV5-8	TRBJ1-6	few	CASGTGQYNSPLHF	TGTGCCAGCGGAACGGGACAGTATAATTCACCCCTCCACTTT
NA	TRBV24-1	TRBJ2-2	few	CASLRSGELFF	TGTGCCTCCTTACGATCCGGGGAGCTGTTTTTT